This T cell receptor beta chain was sequenced in a study of T cell repertoires in cytomegalovirus infection. For the study at large: Both a matching HLA type and CMV infection were indicated by public TCR beta signatures.

Worth noting for this clonotype: The antigen remains unidentified.

The V segment lost 6 bases and the J segment 8 bases; nucleotides outside the gene matches: 4. Germline CDR1 reads MNHEY; CDR2 reads SMNVEV (reference sequence). The CDR3 is 13 residues long. TCRdb analysed the reads with MiXCR anew, one entry per CDR3 protein. The sample shows some 800,000 distinct CDR3 sequences, 25% to 35% of them seen only once. Here the sequenced sample was cultured CD8+ T cells from PBMCs, taken from culture after CMV antigen stimulation. The rearrangement links TRBV27 to TRBJ2-1; 10 bases are a match to TRBD2. The source of this sequence is a human donor in good health (CMV status not recorded). Some clones in this sample may be carry-over from other donors' samples. CDR3 protein: CASRLAGIYEQFF. The CDR3 DNA is TGTGCCAGCAGACTAGCGGGGATCTATGAGCAGTTCTTC.